The rows below give T cell receptor beta chains drawn from one sample of a study of cytomegalovirus exposure and HLA in healthy donors. Method: immunoSEQ multiplex PCR; TCRdb's copy keeps in-frame clones and lacks some. The sample contains roughly 200,000 clones, 70% to 85% of which appear only once. The sequenced sample was PBMCs. The receptor source for this set is a man aged 50 to 59 in good health and CMV-seronegative. Each CDR3 is given without its conserved first and last residue.

J gene	V gene	CDR3 protein
TRBJ2-7	TRBV5-1	ASSFRSGIYDEQY
TRBJ2-7	TRBV27	ASSLRGQGTYEQY
TRBJ2-5	TRBV27	ASRDWSGTQY
TRBJ1-5	TRBV27	ASSLTGGGNQPQH
-	TRBV27	ASSSLYTGTYYEQY
TRBJ1-2	TRBV5-6	ASSLSGPTGYNYGYT
TRBJ1-1	TRBV6-5	ASSYRGAETEAF
TRBJ2-3	TRBV25-1	ASSETGQPSTDTQY
TRBJ2-7	TRBV9	ASSAHPGYEQY
TRBJ2-1	TRBV5-6	ASSGLAEGYEQF
TRBJ2-7	TRBV11-2	ASSKTGVGEQY
TRBJ2-7	TRBV30	AWSARLAGGNEQY
TRBJ2-3	TRBV5-1	ASSPGHQQDTQY
TRBJ2-5	TRBV11-2	ASSLYGGQGYQETQY
TRBJ2-5	TRBV10-1	ASSCTAGTGDFQETQY
TRBJ1-5	TRBV27	ASSLRQGVLSNQPQH
TRBJ2-3	TRBV9	ASSVDFVTSGTDTQY
TRBJ1-2	TRBV28	ASSRMGPGQGDYGYT
TRBJ2-1	TRBV19	ASKIAASGAEQF
-	TRBV7-9	ASSVDSAKPGVYEQY
TRBJ2-7	TRBV29-1	SVERSGQGLYEQY
TRBJ2-7	TRBV28	ASSRQGILTYEQY
TRBJ2-5	TRBV5-4	ASSLANAGGETQY
TRBJ2-3	TRBV5-1	ASSLVGQISTDTQY
TRBJ2-3	TRBV4-2	ASSARLVYPDTQY
TRBJ2-1	TRBV19	ATGRGRREGHSEQF
TRBJ2-7	TRBV14	ASSPTVGAYEQY
TRBJ2-7	TRBV5-1	ASSLTLAGGYEQY
TRBJ1-2	TRBV5-5	ASSLSGTDYGYT
TRBJ1-6	TRBV30	ASSGQYNSPLH
TRBJ1-4	TRBV18	ASSPQGVGEKLF
TRBJ2-7	TRBV15	ATSIRRDSPYEQY
TRBJ2-7	TRBV30	AWSGAGPYEQY
TRBJ2-5	TRBV20-1	SASRLESQY
TRBJ2-1	TRBV19	ASSGGRPRREQF
TRBJ2-7	TRBV10-1	ASSEYVPWSGRGYEQY
TRBJ2-5	TRBV28	ASSLGLAGGGETQY
TRBJ2-7	TRBV27	ASGRTYEQY
TRBJ1-1	TRBV5-4	ASSLGQGLNTEAF
TRBJ2-5	TRBV14	ASSPGTIQETQY
TRBJ2-1	TRBV5-1	ASSAGTSGAYNEQF
TRBJ2-7	TRBV18	ASSPLAGGPEEQY
TRBJ2-7	TRBV28	ASRSTGTGVHEQY
TRBJ2-7	TRBV9	ASSVGGGTYEQY
TRBJ1-1	TRBV18	ASSPLLALTMNTEAF
TRBJ2-3	TRBV5-6	ASIKEGRGLTDTQY
TRBJ2-7	TRBV5-1	ASSLASGRGYEQY
TRBJ1-5	TRBV5-8	ASTLPGGDQPQH
TRBJ2-6	TRBV7-8	ASSLRGGANVLT
TRBJ2-1	TRBV19	ASSIGAVEQF
TRBJ2-7	TRBV28	ASSLRQVEQY
TRBJ2-5	TRBV28	ASSQRTGGRETQY